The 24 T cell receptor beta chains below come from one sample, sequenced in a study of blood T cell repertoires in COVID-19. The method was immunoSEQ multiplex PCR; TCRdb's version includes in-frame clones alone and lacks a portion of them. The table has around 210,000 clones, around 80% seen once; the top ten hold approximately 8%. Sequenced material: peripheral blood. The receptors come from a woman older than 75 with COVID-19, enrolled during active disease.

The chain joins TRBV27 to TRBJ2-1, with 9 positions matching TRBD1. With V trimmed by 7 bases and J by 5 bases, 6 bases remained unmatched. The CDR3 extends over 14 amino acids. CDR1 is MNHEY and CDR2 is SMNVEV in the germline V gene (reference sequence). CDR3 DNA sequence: TGTGCCAGCATGCCACAGGGGGCCAACAATGAGCAGTTCTTC. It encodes CASMPQGANNEQFF.

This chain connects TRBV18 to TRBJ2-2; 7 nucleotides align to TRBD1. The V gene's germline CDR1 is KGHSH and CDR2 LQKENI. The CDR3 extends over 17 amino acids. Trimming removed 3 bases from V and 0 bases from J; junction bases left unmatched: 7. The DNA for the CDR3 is TGTGCCAGCTCACCCCACCGACAGGGCGCGAACACCGGGGAGCTGTTTTTT. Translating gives CASSPHRQGANTGELFF.

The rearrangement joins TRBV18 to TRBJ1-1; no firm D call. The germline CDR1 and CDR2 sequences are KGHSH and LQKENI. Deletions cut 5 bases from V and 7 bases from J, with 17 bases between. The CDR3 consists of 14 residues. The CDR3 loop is CASSASTSGFEAFF. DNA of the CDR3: TGTGCCAGCTCAGCATCCACTTCGGGTTTTGAAGCTTTCTTT.

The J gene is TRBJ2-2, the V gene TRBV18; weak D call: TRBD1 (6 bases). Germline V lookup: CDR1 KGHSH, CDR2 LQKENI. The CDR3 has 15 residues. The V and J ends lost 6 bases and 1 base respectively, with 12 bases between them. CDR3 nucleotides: TGTGCCAGCTCCCCTGGACAGAGGAACACCGGGGAGCTGTTTTTT. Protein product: CASSPGQRNTGELFF.

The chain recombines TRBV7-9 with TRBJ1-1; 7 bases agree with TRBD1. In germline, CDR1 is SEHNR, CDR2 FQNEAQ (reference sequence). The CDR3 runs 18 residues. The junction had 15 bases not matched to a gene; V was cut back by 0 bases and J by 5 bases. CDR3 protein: CASSLAIFTGARGTEAFF. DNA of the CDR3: TGTGCCAGCAGCTTAGCGATTTTTACAGGGGCAAGGGGGACTGAAGCTTTCTTT.

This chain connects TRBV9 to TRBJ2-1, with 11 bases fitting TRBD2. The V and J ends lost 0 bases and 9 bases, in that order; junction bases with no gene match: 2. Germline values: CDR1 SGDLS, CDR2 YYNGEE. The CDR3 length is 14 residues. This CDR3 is CASSVVSGGAEQFF. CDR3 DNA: TGTGCCAGCAGCGTAGTTAGCGGGGGGGCTGAGCAGTTCTTC.

This CDR3 reads CASSQDRGGSYEQYF. Here the CDR3 DNA reads TGTGCCAGTAGCCAGGACAGGGGAGGATCCTACGAGCAGTACTTC. The rearrangement joins TRBV19 to TRBJ2-7, with TRBD1 matching over 9 bases. V shed 6 bases, J shed 1 base, and the junction held 7 bases outside the gene matches. This CDR3 is 15 amino acids long. The germline gives CDR1 LNHDA, CDR2 SQIVND (reference sequence).

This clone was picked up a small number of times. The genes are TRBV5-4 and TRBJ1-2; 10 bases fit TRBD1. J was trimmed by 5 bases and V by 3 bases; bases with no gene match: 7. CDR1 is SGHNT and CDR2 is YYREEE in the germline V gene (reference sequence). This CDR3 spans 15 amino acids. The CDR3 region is CASSWDRGASYGYTF. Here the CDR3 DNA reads TGTGCCAGCAGCTGGGACAGGGGCGCCTCGTATGGCTACACCTTC.

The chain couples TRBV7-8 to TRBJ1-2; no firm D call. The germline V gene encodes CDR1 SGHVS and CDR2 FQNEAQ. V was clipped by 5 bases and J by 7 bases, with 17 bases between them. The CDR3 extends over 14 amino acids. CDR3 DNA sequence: TGTGCCAGCAGCCTCACGGGATCCGAGGGTGGCTACACCTTC. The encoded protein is CASSLTGSEGGYTF.

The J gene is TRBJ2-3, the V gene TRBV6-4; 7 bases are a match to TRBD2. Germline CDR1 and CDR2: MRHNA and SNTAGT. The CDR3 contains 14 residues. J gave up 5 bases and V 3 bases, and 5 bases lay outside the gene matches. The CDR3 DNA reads TGTGCCAGCAGTGAAGGGACTACTCGAGATACGCAGTATTTT. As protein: CASSEGTTRDTQYF.

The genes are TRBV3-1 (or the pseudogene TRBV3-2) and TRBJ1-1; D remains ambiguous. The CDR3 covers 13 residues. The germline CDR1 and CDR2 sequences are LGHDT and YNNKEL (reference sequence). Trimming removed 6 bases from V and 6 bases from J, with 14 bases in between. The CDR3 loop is CASSGSRGSEAFF. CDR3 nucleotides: TGTGCCAGCAGTGGGTCCAGAGGGTCTGAAGCTTTCTTT.

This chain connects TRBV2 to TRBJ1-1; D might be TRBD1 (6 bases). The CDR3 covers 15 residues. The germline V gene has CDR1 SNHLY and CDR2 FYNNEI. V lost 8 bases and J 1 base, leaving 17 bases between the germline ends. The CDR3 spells CASSISRQANTEAFF. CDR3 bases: TGTGCCAGCTCCATCTCGAGACAGGCGAACACTGAAGCTTTCTTT.

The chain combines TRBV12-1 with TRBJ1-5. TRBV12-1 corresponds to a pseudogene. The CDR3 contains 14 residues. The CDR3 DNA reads TGTGCCAGCAGCTTTCGGGATAGCAATCAGCCCCAGCATTTT. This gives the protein CASSFRDSNQPQHF.

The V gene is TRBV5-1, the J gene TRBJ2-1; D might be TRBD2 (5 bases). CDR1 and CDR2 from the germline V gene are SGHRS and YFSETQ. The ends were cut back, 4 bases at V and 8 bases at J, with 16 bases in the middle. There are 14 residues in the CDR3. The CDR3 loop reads CASSPRATGDEQFF. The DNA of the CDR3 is TGCGCCAGCAGCCCGCGGGCCACCGGCGATGAGCAGTTCTTC.

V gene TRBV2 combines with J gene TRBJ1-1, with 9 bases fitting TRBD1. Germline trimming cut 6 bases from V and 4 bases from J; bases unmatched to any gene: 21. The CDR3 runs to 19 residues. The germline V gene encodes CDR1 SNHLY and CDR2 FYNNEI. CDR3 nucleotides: TGTGCCAGCAGGGGGCCCCCAGGGGACAGGGCGTCTCCCAGCACTGAAGCTTTCTTT. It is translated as CASRGPPGDRASPSTEAFF.

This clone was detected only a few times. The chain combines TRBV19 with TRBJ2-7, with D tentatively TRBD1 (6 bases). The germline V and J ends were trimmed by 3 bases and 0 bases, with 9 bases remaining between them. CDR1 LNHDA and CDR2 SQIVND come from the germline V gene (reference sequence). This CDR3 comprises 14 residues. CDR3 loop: CASSIRDNSYEQYF. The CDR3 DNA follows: TGTGCCAGTAGTATTAGGGACAACTCCTACGAGCAGTACTTC.

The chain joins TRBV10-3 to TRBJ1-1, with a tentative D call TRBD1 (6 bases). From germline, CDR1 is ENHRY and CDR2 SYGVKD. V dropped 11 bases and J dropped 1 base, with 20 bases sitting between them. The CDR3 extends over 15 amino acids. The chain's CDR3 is CASRTAQDGNTEAFF. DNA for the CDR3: TGTGCCTCACGGACAGCCCAGGATGGGAACACTGAAGCTTTCTTT.

The DNA of the CDR3 is TGTGCCAGCAGCCCTGGACTGGTCTCCTACGAGCAGTACTTC. As protein: CASSPGLVSYEQYF. The chain employs TRBV7-6 and TRBJ2-7; a possible D gene is TRBD2 (5 bases). V lost 5 bases and J lost 0, with 11 bases in between. Germline CDR1 and CDR2: SGHVS and FNYEAQ. This CDR3 is 14 amino acids long.

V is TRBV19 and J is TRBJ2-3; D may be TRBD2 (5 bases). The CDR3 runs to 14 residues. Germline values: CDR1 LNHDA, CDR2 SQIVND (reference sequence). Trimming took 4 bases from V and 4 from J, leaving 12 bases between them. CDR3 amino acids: CASSNRPRADTQYF. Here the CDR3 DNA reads TGTGCCAGTAGTAATCGTCCGAGGGCAGATACGCAGTATTTT.

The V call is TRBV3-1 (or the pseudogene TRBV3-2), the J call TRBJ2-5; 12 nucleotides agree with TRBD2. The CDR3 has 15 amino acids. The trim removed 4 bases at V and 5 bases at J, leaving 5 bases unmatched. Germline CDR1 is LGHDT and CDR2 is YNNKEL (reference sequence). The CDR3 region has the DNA TGTGCCAGCAGCCCGACTAGCGGGGGATTCGAGACCCAGTACTTC. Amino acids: CASSPTSGGFETQYF.

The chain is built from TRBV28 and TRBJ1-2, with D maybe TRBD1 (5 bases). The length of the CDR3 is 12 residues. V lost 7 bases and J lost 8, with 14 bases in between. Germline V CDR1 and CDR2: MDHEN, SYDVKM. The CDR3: CASTDTRGGYTF. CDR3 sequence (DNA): TGTGCCAGCACCGATACAAGGGGAGGCTACACCTTC.

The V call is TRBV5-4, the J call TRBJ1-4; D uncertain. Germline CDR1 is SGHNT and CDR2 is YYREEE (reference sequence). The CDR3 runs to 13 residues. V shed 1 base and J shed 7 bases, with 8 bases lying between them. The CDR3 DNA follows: TGTGCCAGCAGCTTGTATACGGGTGAAAAACTGTTTTTT. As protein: CASSLYTGEKLFF.

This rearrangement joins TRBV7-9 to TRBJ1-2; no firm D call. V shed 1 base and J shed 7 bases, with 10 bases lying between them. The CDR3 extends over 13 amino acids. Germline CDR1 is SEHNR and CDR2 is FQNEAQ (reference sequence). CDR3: CASSLDPSFGYTF. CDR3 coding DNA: TGTGCCAGCAGCTTAGATCCCTCCTTTGGCTACACCTTC.

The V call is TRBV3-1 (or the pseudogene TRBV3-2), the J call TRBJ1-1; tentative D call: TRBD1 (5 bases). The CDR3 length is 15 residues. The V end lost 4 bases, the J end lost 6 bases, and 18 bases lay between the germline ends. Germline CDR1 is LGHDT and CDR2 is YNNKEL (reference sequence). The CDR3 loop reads CASSPFQTGGAEAFF. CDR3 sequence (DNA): TGTGCCAGCAGCCCGTTTCAGACGGGGGGGGCTGAAGCTTTCTTT.